This T cell receptor (beta chain) was captured in a study of T cell responses to AZD1222 COVID-19 vaccine. The germline V gene encodes CDR1 SGHNT and CDR2 YYREEE (reference sequence). The CDR3 is 14 amino acids. Trimming shortened V by 0 bases and J by 6 bases, and 10 bases separated the two germline ends. Assay used: immunoSEQ multiplex PCR; TCRdb lists only in-frame clones, some missing. The table includes about 130,000 clones, over 75% detected once. The source material was peripheral blood, sampled on day 0 of AZD1222 vaccination. This sequence joins TRBV5-4 and TRBJ2-1; no reliable D call. The sequence came from an adult in good health. The CDR3 sequence: CASSLASLPNEQFF. CDR3 in DNA: TGTGCCAGCAGCTTGGCCAGCCTGCCCAATGAGCAGTTCTTC.